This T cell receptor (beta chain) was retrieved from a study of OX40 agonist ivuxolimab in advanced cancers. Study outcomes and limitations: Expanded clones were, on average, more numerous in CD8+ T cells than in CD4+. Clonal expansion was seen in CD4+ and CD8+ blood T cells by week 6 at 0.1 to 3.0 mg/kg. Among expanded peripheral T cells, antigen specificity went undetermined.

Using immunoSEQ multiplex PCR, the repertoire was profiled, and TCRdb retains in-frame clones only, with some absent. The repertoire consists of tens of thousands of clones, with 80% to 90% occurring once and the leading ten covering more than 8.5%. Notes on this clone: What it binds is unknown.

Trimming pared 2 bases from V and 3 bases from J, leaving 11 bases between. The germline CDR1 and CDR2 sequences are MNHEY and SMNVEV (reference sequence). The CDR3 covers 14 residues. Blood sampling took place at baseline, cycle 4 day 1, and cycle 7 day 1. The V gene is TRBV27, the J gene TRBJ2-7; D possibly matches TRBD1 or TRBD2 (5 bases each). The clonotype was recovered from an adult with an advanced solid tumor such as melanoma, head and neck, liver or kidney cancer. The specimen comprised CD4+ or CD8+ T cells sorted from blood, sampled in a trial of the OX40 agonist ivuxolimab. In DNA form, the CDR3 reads TGTGCCAGCAGTTTAGGGGCAGCGGACTACGAGCAGTACTTC. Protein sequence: CASSLGAADYEQYF.